Below are 13 T cell receptor beta chains sequenced from a single sample in a study of spatial heterogeneity in lung cancer. Study-level points and caveats: Expanded intratumoral alpha and beta TCR counts tracked tumor mutation counts.

These TCRs are of unknown antigen specificity. Regarding time point: sample taken at primary tumor resection. From the 5' RACE reads, TCRdb called clonotypes with MiXCR, one entry per CDR3 protein. Among 12,000 or so distinct CDR3 sequences listed, about 4.6% were seen once. This specimen was lung tumor tissue, taken at surgery. These receptors all stem from a male donor with early-stage non-small cell lung cancer.

This clonotype was found many times. This chain connects TRBV12-3 or TRBV12-4 to TRBJ1-2, with TRBD1 identical over 7 bases. The CDR3 consists of 15 residues. After removal of 6 bases from V and 8 bases from J, the junction contained 15 bases not matched to a gene. CDR3 amino acids: CASSIYSTGLKGYTF. DNA of the CDR3: TGTGCCAGCAGCATTTACTCGACAGGGTTGAAGGGCTACACCTTC.

At least ten counts were recorded for this clonotype. V usage is TRBV7-7 and J usage is TRBJ2-2, with D possibly called TRBD1 or TRBD2 (5 bases each). The CDR3 is 14 amino acids. Germline assignment: CDR1 SSHAT and CDR2 FNYEAQ (reference sequence). V was cut by 5 bases and J by 7 bases, with 14 bases left in between. CDR3 sequence: CASSPRGRGGELFF. The DNA for the CDR3 is TGTGCCAGCAGCCCCCGGGGTAGGGGCGGGGAGCTGTTTTTT.

The chain uses TRBV5-5 and TRBJ1-5; D gene uncertain. This CDR3 is built from 15 residues. Deletions cut 0 bases from V and 3 bases from J, with 10 bases between. In germline, CDR1 is SGHKS, CDR2 YYEKEE (reference sequence). The CDR3 sequence: CASSLGTSYNQPQHF. The CDR3 nucleotides read TGTGCCAGCAGCTTGGGAACTTCATACAATCAGCCCCAGCATTTT.

This clonotype was seen many times. The chain carries TRBV4-2 and TRBJ1-4; 11 positions match TRBD1. In germline, CDR1 is LGHNA, CDR2 YNFKEQ. The CDR3 totals 14 residues. V lost 4 bases and J lost 6; bases outside the gene matches: 1. The CDR3 region is CASSRDRGDEKLFF. In DNA form, the CDR3 reads TGTGCCAGCAGCCGGGACAGGGGGGATGAAAAACTGTTTTTT.

This clonotype was counted ten times or more. The chain employs TRBV12-3 or TRBV12-4 and TRBJ1-1; D unclear. The CDR3 consists of 14 residues. Trimming shortened V by 4 bases and J by 7 bases, and 16 bases separated the two germline ends. The CDR3 sequence: CASSYSPTVIEAFF. The CDR3 DNA sequence: TGTGCCAGCAGTTACTCGCCTACGGTGATTGAAGCTTTCTTT.

There are a few counts of this clonotype. The rearrangement links TRBV4-3 to TRBJ2-7, with D perhaps given as TRBD1 or TRBD2 (5 bases each). Trimming stripped 0 bases from V and 3 bases from J, with 12 bases between. The CDR3 is 15 residues long. Germline V CDR1 and CDR2: LGHNA, YSLEER. The DNA of the CDR3 is TGCGCCAGCAGCCAAGAGGGGACGGGGAACTACGAGCAGTACTTC. Translated: CASSQEGTGNYEQYF.

The chain employs TRBV5-1 and TRBJ2-1; D unclear. Deletions cut 7 bases from V and 2 bases from J, with 7 bases between. The CDR3 loop spans 12 amino acids. Germline V gene lookup returns CDR1 SGHRS and CDR2 YFSETQ. The CDR3, as DNA: TGCGCCAGCCAGGAGACCTACAATGAGCAGTTCTTC. It codes for CASQETYNEQFF. The variable domain in full, with the rest retrieved from reference TRBV5-1 and TRBJ2-1, is KAGVTQTPRYLIKTRGQQVTLSCSPISGHRSVSWYQQTPGQGLQFLFEYFSETQRNKGNFPGRFSGRQFSNSRSEMNVSTLELGDSALYLCASQETYNEQFFGPGTRLTVL.

J is TRBJ2-3 and V is TRBV5-4, with TRBD1 matching over 7 bases. Trimming cost V 4 bases and J 6 bases; bases outside gene matches: 5. This CDR3 has 13 residues. Germline V gene data show CDR1 as SGHNT and CDR2 as YYREEE (reference sequence). The CDR3, as DNA: TGTGCCAGCAGCGAGGACAGGAGGGATACGCAGTATTTT. Its translation: CASSEDRRDTQYF.

About this clonotype itself: This clone may be a read error of a much larger clone one base away. The CDR3 bases are TGTGCCAGCAGTGGCAGTAATACGCAGTATTTT. Translated, it gives CASSGSNTQYF. The chain is built from TRBV6-5 and TRBJ2-3; no reliable D call. The CDR3 has 11 residues. Germline CDR1 is MNHEY and CDR2 is SVGAGI. The V end lost 5 bases, the J end lost 7 bases, and 7 bases lay between the germline ends.

There are many counts of this clonotype. The V call is TRBV15, the J call TRBJ2-7, with no clear D. Trimming took 4 bases from V and 0 from J, leaving 10 bases between them. This CDR3 has 14 amino acids. CDR1 and CDR2 (germline): LNHNV, YYDKDF (reference sequence). CDR3 region: CATSTGPYSYEQYF. CDR3 sequence (DNA): TGTGCCACCAGCACAGGACCGTACTCCTACGAGCAGTACTTC.

This clonotype came up many times. This chain connects TRBV7-2 to TRBJ1-2; TRBD1 matches at 8 bases. The CDR3 sequence is 13 residues long. The germline V gene has CDR1 SGHTA and CDR2 FQGNSA. J gave up 7 bases and V 8 bases, and 9 bases lay outside the gene matches. The CDR3 DNA is TGTGCCAGCGTGCAGGGGGCGATAGCTGGCTACACCTTC. It codes for CASVQGAIAGYTF.

This clonotype was counted a few times. V gene TRBV6-1 combines with J gene TRBJ2-1; no reliable D call. V was clipped by 4 bases and J by 12 bases, with 13 bases between them. CDR1 is MNHNS, CDR2 SASEGT, per germline. The length of the CDR3 is 12 residues. The CDR3 nucleotides read TGTGCCAGCAGTGGGGAACCGGTGGGGCAGTTCTTC. Protein: CASSGEPVGQFF.

There are many counts of this clonotype. V and J are TRBV7-8 and TRBJ2-4; D is possibly TRBD1 (6 bases). The germline CDR1 and CDR2 sequences are SGHVS and FQNEAQ. Deletions cut 5 bases from V and 5 bases from J, with 16 bases between. This CDR3 comprises 15 residues. The CDR3 is CASSPQGSIENIQYF. The CDR3 coding sequence is TGTGCCAGCAGCCCCCAGGGGAGTATAGAAAACATTCAGTACTTC.